This TCR beta chain was retrieved from a study of blood T cells in healthy people across ages. This clonotype was seen a handful of times. Next came a second PCR, run for 7 to 11 cycles, which used a sample-barcoded 5' primer along with a J-beta primer mix. The yield of each sample was at least 2.5 million CDR3-containing paired-end reads. TCRdb reprocessed the 5' RACE reads via MiXCR and lists one record per CDR3 protein. The sample has around 1.5 million distinct CDR3 sequences, roughly 40% seen once. Sequencing input: blood. The sequence derives from a woman between 18 and 29 years old in good health.

CDR3 nucleotides: TGTGCCAGCAGCTTACAGCCTGTTGGGTACACTGAAGCTTTCTTT. It is translated as CASSLQPVGYTEAFF. This sequence joins TRBV7-2 and TRBJ1-1, with unresolved D. The germline CDR1 and CDR2 sequences are SGHTA and FQGNSA. Between the trimmed V and J ends, which lost 2 bases and 3 bases, there was a span of 13 bases. The CDR3 contains 15 residues. Combining the CDR3 with reference TRBV7-2 and TRBJ1-1 gives the whole variable domain GAGVSQSPSNKVTEKGKDVELRCDPISGHTALYWYRQSLGQGLEFLIYFQGNSAPDKSGLPSDRFSAERTGGSVSTLTIQRTQQEDSAVYLCASSLQPVGYTEAFFGQGTRLTVV.